These 15 T cell receptor beta chains came from one sample sequenced in a study of cytotoxic CD8 clonotypes in ibrutinib-treated CLL. Assay: immunoSEQ multiplex PCR; the TCRdb copy retains only in-frame clones and omits some. The sample has approximately 45,000 clones, roughly 69% seen once. The sample consisted of PBMCs, taken after 12 months of ibrutinib treatment. The receptors originated from a human donor with chronic lymphocytic leukemia.

CDR3 in DNA: TGTGCCAGCATTTCATCCAACCGCGCGTCCTACGAGCAGTACTTC. Its translation is CASISSNRASYEQYF. V and J are TRBV2 and TRBJ2-7; D unclear. The CDR3 spans 15 residues. The germline V gene encodes CDR1 SNHLY and CDR2 FYNNEI. V lost 7 bases and J 1 base, leaving 17 bases between the germline ends.

This clone was observed a single time. The J gene is TRBJ2-5, the V gene TRBV5-1; D not certain. The germline V gene encodes CDR1 SGHRS and CDR2 YFSETQ. The CDR3 totals 16 residues. V was pared by 3 bases and J by 0 bases, with 15 bases between. The CDR3 DNA sequence: TGCGCCAGCAGCTCTCGCGGAGTCTCGTACCAAGAGACCCAGTACTTC. This encodes CASSSRGVSYQETQYF.

This clone was seen a handful of times. This rearrangement joins TRBV6-1 to TRBJ2-7; 12 nucleotides agree with TRBD1. J gave up 4 bases and V 5 bases, and 6 bases lay outside the gene matches. CDR1 and CDR2 (germline): MNHNS, SASEGT. The CDR3 contains 15 residues. The DNA for the CDR3 is TGTGCCAGCAGTTCTCCGGGACAGGGGGCGTACGAGCAGTACTTC. Its translation is CASSSPGQGAYEQYF.

The V call is TRBV27, the J call TRBJ1-2; maybe TRBD1 (5 bases). The V end lost 4 bases, the J end lost 7 bases, and 16 bases lay between the germline ends. Germline CDR1 MNHEY, CDR2 SMNVEV (reference sequence). The CDR3 contains 14 residues. The CDR3 protein is CASSSYRGRSGYTF. CDR3 DNA sequence: TGTGCCAGCAGTTCCTACCGGGGGAGGTCTGGCTACACCTTC.

The gene calls are TRBV5-4 and TRBJ2-6; weak D call: TRBD2 (6 bases). CDR3 length: 17 amino acids. The germline V gene has CDR1 SGHNT and CDR2 YYREEE (reference sequence). V was trimmed by 1 base and J by 2 bases, leaving 13 bases between them. CDR3 sequence: CASSLLRGLTGANVLTF. In DNA form, the CDR3 reads TGTGCCAGCAGCTTGCTGCGGGGACTCACTGGGGCCAACGTCCTGACTTTC.

This clone was seen only once. The chain combines TRBV7-2 with TRBJ2-7, with 9 bases fitting TRBD2. The CDR3 is made up of 13 amino acids. Germline loops: CDR1 SGHTA, CDR2 FQGNSA. J lost 10 bases, V lost 3 bases, and 7 bases had no gene match. The CDR3 DNA follows: TGTGCCAGCAGCTTCGGACTAGCGTTTGATCAGTACTTC. Translation: CASSFGLAFDQYF.

This chain links TRBV7-9 with TRBJ1-4; D is unclear. Trimming took 1 base from V and 6 from J, leaving 9 bases between them. The CDR3 length is 14 residues. Germline V gene sequence: CDR1 SEHNR, CDR2 FQNEAQ (reference sequence). For the CDR3, the DNA is TGTGCCAGCAGCTTAGATCGCACTTATGAAAAACTGTTTTTT. Translating gives CASSLDRTYEKLFF.

V usage is TRBV18 and J usage is TRBJ1-4; D ambiguous. The CDR3 has 15 residues. Germline CDR1 KGHSH, CDR2 LQKENI. V lost 3 bases and J lost 4, with 12 bases in between. The DNA for the CDR3 is TGTGCCAGCTCACCGACTAACAGAGTTAATGAAAAACTGTTTTTT. Translation: CASSPTNRVNEKLFF.

CDR3 region: CATSRDQNQPQHF. The CDR3 DNA follows: TGTGCCACCAGCAGAGATCAAAATCAGCCCCAGCATTTT. The chain couples TRBV15 to TRBJ1-5; the D is unclear. This CDR3 comprises 13 residues. CDR1 and CDR2 from the germline V gene are LNHNV and YYDKDF (reference sequence). V lost 0 bases to trimming and J lost 4 bases, with 4 bases between them.

The chain is built from TRBV7-7 and TRBJ2-2; D is uncertain. This CDR3 region has 13 residues. The germline gives CDR1 SSHAT, CDR2 FNYEAQ (reference sequence). The V end lost 5 bases, the J end lost 6 bases, and 10 bases lay between the germline ends. CDR3 bases: TGTGCCAGCAGCCCCCGTAGCTCCGGGGAGCTGTTTTTT. Translation gives CASSPRSSGELFF.

This clone was seen more than once but under ten times. The junction and the germline gene differ at one end; a read error may be behind it. The chain combines TRBV30 with TRBJ1-2; unclear D gene. CDR1 and CDR2 (germline): GTSNPN, SVGIG (reference sequence). CDR3 length: 11 amino acids. CDR3 sequence (DNA): TGTGCCTGGAGTGAACTAGAGGAGGTGGACTTC. This gives the protein CAWSELEEVDF.

The chain uses TRBV7-2 and TRBJ1-2; TRBD1 agrees at 7 bases. Germline CDR1 reads SGHTA; CDR2 reads FQGNSA. Losses at the gene ends were 3 bases for V and 2 bases for J; bases not matched to a gene: 3. This CDR3 has 14 amino acids. The CDR3 nucleotides are TGTGCCAGCAGCTTGGGGGACAGAAACTATGGCTACACCTTC. Its protein is CASSLGDRNYGYTF.

The chain joins TRBV5-4 to TRBJ2-7; 7 positions agree with TRBD1. This CDR3 is 14 amino acids long. The germline V gene encodes CDR1 SGHNT and CDR2 YYREEE (reference sequence). The V and J ends lost 6 bases and 5 bases, in that order; junction bases with no gene match: 11. The CDR3 DNA sequence: TGTGCCAGCAACCCCCGACAGGGTACCAACGAGCAGTACTTC. It specifies CASNPRQGTNEQYF.

V usage is TRBV10-1 and J usage is TRBJ1-2; unclear D gene. V lost 3 bases and J 4 bases, leaving 9 bases between the germline ends. Germline CDR1 is WNHNN and CDR2 is SYGVQD (reference sequence). CDR3 length equals 13 residues. The DNA of the CDR3 is TGCGCCAGCAGTGAAGTCCCAACCTATGGCTACACCTTC. Translated, it gives CASSEVPTYGYTF.

This clone is categorized as medium-sized (0.01 to 0.1%). CDR3: CASRKEGNQPQHF. The CDR3 DNA reads as TGTGCCAGCAGAAAGGAGGGCAATCAGCCCCAGCATTTT. This chain uses TRBV6-5 with TRBJ1-5; D unclear. Germline V lookup: CDR1 MNHEY, CDR2 SVGAGI. The CDR3 consists of 13 residues. Trimming removed 6 bases at V and 2 bases at J, with 8 bases between.